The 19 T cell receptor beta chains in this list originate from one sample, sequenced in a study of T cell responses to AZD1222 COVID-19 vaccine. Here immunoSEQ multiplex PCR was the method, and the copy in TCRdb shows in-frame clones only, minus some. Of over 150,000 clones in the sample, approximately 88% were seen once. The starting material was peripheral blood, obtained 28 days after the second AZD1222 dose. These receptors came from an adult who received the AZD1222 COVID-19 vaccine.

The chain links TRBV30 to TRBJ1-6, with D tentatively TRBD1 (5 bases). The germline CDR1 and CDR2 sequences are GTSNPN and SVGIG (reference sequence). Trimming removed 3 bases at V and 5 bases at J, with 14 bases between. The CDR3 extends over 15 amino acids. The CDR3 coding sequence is TGTGCCTGGAGGAGGATGGGACCGGATAATTCACCCCTCCACTTT. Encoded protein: CAWRRMGPDNSPLHF.

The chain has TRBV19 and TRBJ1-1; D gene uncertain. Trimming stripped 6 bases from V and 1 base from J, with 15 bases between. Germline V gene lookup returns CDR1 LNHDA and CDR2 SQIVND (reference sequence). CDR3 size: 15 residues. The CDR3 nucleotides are TGTGCCAGTAGCACGACGGGCCGGAGGAACACTGAAGCTTTCTTT. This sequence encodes CASSTTGRRNTEAFF.

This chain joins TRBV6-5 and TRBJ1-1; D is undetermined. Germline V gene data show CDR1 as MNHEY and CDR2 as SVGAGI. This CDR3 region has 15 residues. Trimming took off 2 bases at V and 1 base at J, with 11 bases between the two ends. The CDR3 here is CASSYGFSGNTEAFF. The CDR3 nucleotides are TGTGCCAGCAGTTACGGGTTTTCGGGGAACACTGAAGCTTTCTTT.

The CDR3 DNA is TGTGCCAGCAGCTTGAGGGCTAGGAAGGGAACCATGAACACTGAAGCTTTCTTT. Protein product: CASSLRARKGTMNTEAFF. V is TRBV5-6 and J is TRBJ1-1, with D hard to call. Germline CDR1 reads SGHDT; CDR2 reads YYEEEE. V was trimmed by 1 base and J by 0 bases, leaving 19 bases between them. The length of the CDR3 is 18 residues.

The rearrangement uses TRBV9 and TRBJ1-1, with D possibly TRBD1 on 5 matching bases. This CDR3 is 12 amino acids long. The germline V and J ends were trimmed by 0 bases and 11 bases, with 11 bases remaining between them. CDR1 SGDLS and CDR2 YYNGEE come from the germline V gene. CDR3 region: CASSVVGRAAFF. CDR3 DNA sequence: TGTGCCAGCAGCGTAGTGGGCAGGGCGGCTTTCTTT.

CDR3 in DNA: TGTGCCAGCACAGGGACTAAGGGAACTGAAGCTTTCTTT. This codes for CASTGTKGTEAFF. The gene calls are TRBV5-4 and TRBJ1-1, with a tentative D call TRBD1 (5 bases). Per the germline V gene, CDR1 is SGHNT and CDR2 is YYREEE (reference sequence). This CDR3 region has 13 residues. V dropped 6 bases and J dropped 5 bases, with 14 bases sitting between them. The complete variable domain, with remaining parts taken from reference TRBV5-4 and TRBJ1-1, reads ETGVTQSPTHLIKTRGQQVTLRCSSQSGHNTVSWYQQALGQGPQFIFQYYREEENGRGNFPPRFSGLQFPNYSSELNVNALELDDSALYLCASTGTKGTEAFFGQGTRLTVV.

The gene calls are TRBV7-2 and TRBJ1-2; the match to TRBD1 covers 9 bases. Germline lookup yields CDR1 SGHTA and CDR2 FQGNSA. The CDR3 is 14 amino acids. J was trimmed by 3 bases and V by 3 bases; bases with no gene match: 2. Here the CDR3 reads CASSFTGGDYGYTF. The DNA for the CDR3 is TGTGCCAGCAGCTTTACAGGGGGCGACTATGGCTACACCTTC.

The CDR3, as DNA: TGTGCCAGCAGCATCTCCTACGGACTAGCGAACAATGAGCAGTTCTTC. Residues: CASSISYGLANNEQFF. This chain joins TRBV7-8 and TRBJ2-1; TRBD2 matches at 9 bases. The germline CDR1 and CDR2 sequences are SGHVS and FQNEAQ. CDR3 length: 16 residues. Germline trimming cut 5 bases from V and 5 bases from J; bases unmatched to any gene: 10.

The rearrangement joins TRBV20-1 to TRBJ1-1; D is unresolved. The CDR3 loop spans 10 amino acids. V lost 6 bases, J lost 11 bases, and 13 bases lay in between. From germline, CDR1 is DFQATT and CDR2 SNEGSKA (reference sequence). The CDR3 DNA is TGCAGTGCCCGCCGAGGGTGGGCTTTCTTT. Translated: CSARRGWAFF.

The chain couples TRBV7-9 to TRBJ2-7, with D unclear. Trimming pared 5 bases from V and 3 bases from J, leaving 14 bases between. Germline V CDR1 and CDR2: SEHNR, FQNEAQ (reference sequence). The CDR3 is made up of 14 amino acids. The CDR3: CASSPRSPVYEQYF. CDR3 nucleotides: TGTGCCAGCAGCCCCCGAAGTCCGGTCTACGAGCAGTACTTC.

In nucleotides, the CDR3 is TGTGCCAGCAGCCGCGGACAGGGGGCTGAAAAACTGTTTTTT. Residues: CASSRGQGAEKLFF. The V call is TRBV11-2, the J call TRBJ1-4; 11 nucleotides line up with TRBD1. This CDR3 is 14 amino acids long. In germline, CDR1 is SGHAT, CDR2 FQNNGV. With 5 bases clipped from V and 7 bases from J, the junction kept 3 bases outside the gene matches.

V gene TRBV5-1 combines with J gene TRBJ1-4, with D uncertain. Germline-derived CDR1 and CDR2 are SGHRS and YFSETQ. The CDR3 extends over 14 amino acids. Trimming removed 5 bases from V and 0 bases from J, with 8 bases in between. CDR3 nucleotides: TGCGCCAGCAGTCGCTCTACAACTAATGAAAAACTGTTTTTT. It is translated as CASSRSTTNEKLFF.

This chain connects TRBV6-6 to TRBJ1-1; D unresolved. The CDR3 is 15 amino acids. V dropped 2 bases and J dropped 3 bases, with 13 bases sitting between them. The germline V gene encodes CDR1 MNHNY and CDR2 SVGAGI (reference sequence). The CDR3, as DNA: TGTGCCAGCAGTTACGCCTTAGGTGGGCACACTGAAGCTTTCTTT. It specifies CASSYALGGHTEAFF.

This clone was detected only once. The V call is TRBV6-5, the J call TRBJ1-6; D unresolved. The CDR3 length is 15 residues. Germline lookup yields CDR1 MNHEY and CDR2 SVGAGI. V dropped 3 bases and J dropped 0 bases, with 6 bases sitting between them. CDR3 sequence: CASSYRGSYNSPLHF. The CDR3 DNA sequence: TGTGCCAGCAGTTATCGGGGCTCCTATAATTCACCCCTCCACTTT.

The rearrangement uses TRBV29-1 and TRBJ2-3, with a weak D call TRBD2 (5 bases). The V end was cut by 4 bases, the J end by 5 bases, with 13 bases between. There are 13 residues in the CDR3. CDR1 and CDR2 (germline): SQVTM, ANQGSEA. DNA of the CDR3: TGCAGCGTTGTATCGGGTAGCGTAGATACGCAGTATTTT. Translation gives CSVVSGSVDTQYF.

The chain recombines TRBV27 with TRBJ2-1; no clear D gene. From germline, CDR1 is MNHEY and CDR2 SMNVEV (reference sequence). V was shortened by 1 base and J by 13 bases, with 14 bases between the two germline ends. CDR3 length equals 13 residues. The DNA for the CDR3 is TGTGCCAGCAGTTTATTCCCCCACAGCTCCCAGTTCTTC. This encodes CASSLFPHSSQFF.

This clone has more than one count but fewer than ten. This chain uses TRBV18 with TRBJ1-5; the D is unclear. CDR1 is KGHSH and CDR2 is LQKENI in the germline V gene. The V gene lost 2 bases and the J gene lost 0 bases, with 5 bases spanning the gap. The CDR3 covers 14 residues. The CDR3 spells CASSPGDSNQPQHF. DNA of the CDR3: TGTGCCAGCTCACCAGGGGATAGCAATCAGCCCCAGCATTTT.

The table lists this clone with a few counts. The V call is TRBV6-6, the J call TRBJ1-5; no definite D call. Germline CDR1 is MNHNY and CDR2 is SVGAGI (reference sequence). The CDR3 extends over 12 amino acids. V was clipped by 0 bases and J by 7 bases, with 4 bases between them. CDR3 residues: CASSYSGQPQHF. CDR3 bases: TGTGCCAGCAGTTACTCGGGCCAGCCCCAGCATTTT.

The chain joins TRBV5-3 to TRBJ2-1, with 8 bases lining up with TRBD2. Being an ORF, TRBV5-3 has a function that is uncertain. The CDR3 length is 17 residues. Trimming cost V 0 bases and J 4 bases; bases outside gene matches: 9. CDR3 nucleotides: TGTGCCAGAAGCTTGGAGCTCCCAGCGGGGGATTACAATGAGCAGTTCTTC. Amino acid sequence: CARSLELPAGDYNEQFF.